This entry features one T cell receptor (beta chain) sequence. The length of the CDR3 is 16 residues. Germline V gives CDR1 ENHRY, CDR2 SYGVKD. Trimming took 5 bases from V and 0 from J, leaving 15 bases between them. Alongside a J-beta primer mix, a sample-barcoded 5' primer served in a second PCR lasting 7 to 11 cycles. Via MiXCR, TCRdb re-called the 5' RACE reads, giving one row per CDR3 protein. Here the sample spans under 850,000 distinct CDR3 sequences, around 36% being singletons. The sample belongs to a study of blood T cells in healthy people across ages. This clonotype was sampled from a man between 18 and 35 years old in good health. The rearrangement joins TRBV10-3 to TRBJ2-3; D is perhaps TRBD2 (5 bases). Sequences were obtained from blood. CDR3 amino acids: CAISQGSSSSTDTQYF. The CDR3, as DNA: TGTGCCATCAGTCAAGGGAGCAGTTCTAGCACAGATACGCAGTATTTT.